Shown below are 10 T cell receptor beta chains from a single sample sequenced in a study of T cell responses to AZD1222 COVID-19 vaccine. Generated by immunoSEQ multiplex PCR, the TCRdb table keeps only in-frame clones and is missing some. The profile shows some 180,000 clones, 85% to 95% of them singletons. The sample consisted of peripheral blood, taken 28 days after the second AZD1222 dose. The receptors come from an adult who received the AZD1222 COVID-19 vaccine.

This clone was detected only once. The gene calls are TRBV30 and TRBJ2-7; 9 bases align to TRBD2. V trimming: 3 bases; J trimming: 2 bases; junction bases outside the gene matches: 8. CDR1 GTSNPN and CDR2 SVGIG come from the germline V gene (reference sequence). The CDR3 length is 15 residues. CDR3 in DNA: TGTGCCTGGAGGGTCAAGGCTAGCGGGACCTACGAGCAGTACTTC. The encoded protein is CAWRVKASGTYEQYF.

This sequence joins TRBV10-3 and TRBJ1-1, with D maybe TRBD1 (5 bases). From germline, CDR1 is ENHRY and CDR2 SYGVKD. The CDR3 totals 14 residues. V dropped 2 bases and J dropped 6 bases, with 13 bases sitting between them. The CDR3 DNA reads TGTGCCATCAGTGAGCCTGGGGGGTCCCCTGAAGCTTTCTTT. This encodes CAISEPGGSPEAFF.

The rearrangement links TRBV3-1 (or the pseudogene TRBV3-2) to TRBJ2-2, with 10 nucleotides matching TRBD2. Germline lookup yields CDR1 LGHDT and CDR2 YNNKEL (reference sequence). The CDR3 sequence is 16 residues long. V shed 4 bases and J 4 bases; nucleotides not matched to a gene: 6. The CDR3 DNA follows: TGTGCCAGCAGCCCTAGCGGGAGACCGGGCACCGGGGAGCTGTTTTTT. Translated, it gives CASSPSGRPGTGELFF.

The chain uses TRBV7-2 and TRBJ1-2, with 8 bases fitting TRBD1. The CDR3 length is 14 residues. The V segment lost 1 base and the J segment 7 bases; nucleotides outside the gene matches: 5. Per germline, CDR1 SGHTA and CDR2 FQGNSA. CDR3 coding DNA: TGTGCCAGCAGCTTAGGCCCAGGGGGCGCTGGCTACACCTTC. This sequence encodes CASSLGPGGAGYTF.

The gene calls are TRBV20-1 and TRBJ1-2, with D hard to call. Trimming took off 5 bases at V and 6 bases at J, with 10 bases between the two ends. The CDR3 extends over 11 amino acids. Germline lookup yields CDR1 DFQATT and CDR2 SNEGSKA (reference sequence). The CDR3 reads CSAPPGDGYTF. The DNA of the CDR3 is TGCAGTGCTCCCCCCGGTGATGGCTACACCTTC.

This chain uses TRBV7-8 with TRBJ1-5, with 8 bases that match TRBD1. The CDR3 loop spans 16 amino acids. Per germline, CDR1 SGHVS and CDR2 FQNEAQ. V dropped 5 bases and J dropped 1; count of bases not matched to a gene: 7. CDR3 protein: CASSEKRTGSNQPQHF. DNA of the CDR3: TGTGCCAGCAGCGAGAAAAGGACAGGGAGCAATCAGCCCCAGCATTTT.

The V and J genes are TRBV6-2 or TRBV6-3 and TRBJ2-4; D gene uncertain. Trimming removed 2 bases at V and 2 bases at J, with 10 bases between. Germline lookup yields CDR1 MNHEY and CDR2 SVGEGT. The CDR3 consists of 15 residues. CDR3 protein: CASSYSSATKNIQYF. The CDR3 DNA is TGTGCCAGCAGTTACAGTTCAGCTACCAAAAACATTCAGTACTTC.

The rearrangement links TRBV5-1 to TRBJ1-1, with D perhaps matching TRBD1 (6 bases). The V gene's germline CDR1 is SGHRS and CDR2 YFSETQ. Trimming removed 0 bases from V and 4 bases from J, with 13 bases in between. The CDR3 is 15 residues long. This chain's CDR3 is CASSLDGRGTTEAFF. CDR3 nucleotide sequence: TGCGCCAGCAGCTTGGATGGCAGGGGCACCACTGAAGCTTTCTTT.

The chain joins TRBV7-3 to TRBJ2-3; TRBD1 matches 7 bases. The V gene's germline CDR1 is SGHTA and CDR2 FQGTGA. The trim removed 4 bases at V and 2 bases at J, leaving 12 bases unmatched. This CDR3 comprises 17 residues. The CDR3 DNA sequence: TGTGCCAGCAGCTCTACAGGGGCCAGCCTTTTCACAGATACGCAGTATTTT. Translation gives CASSSTGASLFTDTQYF.

V and J are TRBV15 and TRBJ1-6; 7 bases match TRBD1. CDR3 length: 15 amino acids. Germline V gives CDR1 LNHNV, CDR2 YYDKDF (reference sequence). The V gene end was trimmed by 3 bases and the J gene end by 6 bases; junction bases not matched to a gene: 5. This CDR3 is CATSRTGQTNSPLHF. CDR3 DNA: TGTGCCACCAGCAGGACGGGACAGACTAATTCACCCCTCCACTTT.